These T cell receptor beta chains were read from a single sample in a study of kidney transplant recipient with SARS-CoV-2 infection. TCRdb called the reads again in MiXCR, with one record for every CDR3 protein. This table holds approximately 250,000 distinct CDR3 sequences, about 28% found once. This specimen consisted of a blood sample, obtained at baseline and around day 120 from a kidney transplant recipient. These receptors were taken from a young adult male patient who had COVID-19 and was a kidney transplant recipient. Some T cells may originate from the graft donor. Each CDR3 is given with its conserved first and last residue. The D gene is left open where the match is weak. The size of a clone is reported for some rows only, either as once, few or many, or as a class for expanded clones.

d_call	clone_size	cdr3_length	v_call	j_call	cdr3_nt	cdr3_aa
TRBD2	many	15	TRBV3-1	TRBJ2-1	TGTGCCAGCAGCCAAATAGCGGGAGGGCTTAGTGAGCAGTTCTTC	CASSQIAGGLSEQFF
-	many	11	TRBV3-2	TRBJ2-2	TGTGCCAGCACCTCCACCGGGGAGCTGTTTTTT	CASTSTGELFF
-	-	16	TRBV4-1	TRBJ2-5	TGCGCCAGCAGCCAAGACTTGGAAGCGGGCCAAGAGACCCAGTACTTC	CASSQDLEAGQETQYF
-	-	17	TRBV24-1	TRBJ2-3	TGTGCCACCAGTGATTCCGCAGATACGTCTAGCACAGATACGCAGTATTTT	CATSDSADTSSTDTQYF
-	many	17	TRBV19	TRBJ1-2	TGTGCCAGTAGTAATGGCAGGACAAATCGAAAGACCTATGGCTACACCTTC	CASSNGRTNRKTYGYTF
-	many	14	TRBV2	TRBJ2-7	TGTGCCAGCAGTGAATACCCGGGGAGGTGGGAGCAGTACTTC	CASSEYPGRWEQYF
-	many	13	TRBV21-1	TRBJ1-3	TGTGCCAGCAGGAGAACCTCTGGAAACACCATATATTTT	CASRRTSGNTIYF
-	many	13	TRBV6-5	TRBJ1-2	TGTGCCAGCAGTTACCTAGGGGACTATGGCTACACCTTC	CASSYLGDYGYTF
TRBD1	many	14	TRBV27	TRBJ2-3	TGTGCCAGCAGTTTGGGACAGTTAACAGATACGCAGTATTTT	CASSLGQLTDTQYF
-	many	14	TRBV6-5	TRBJ2-1	TGTGCCAGCAGCCGACTACCATCCTACAATGAGCAGTTCTTC	CASSRLPSYNEQFF
-	many	12	TRBV5-4	TRBJ1-1	TGTGCCAGCAGGTTCCGGGACGGAGAAGCTTTCTTT	CASRFRDGEAFF
-	many	17	TRBV10-2	TRBJ1-2	TGCGCCAGCAGTCGCGAGATCACTTCTAGAAAGACCTATGGCTACACCTTC	CASSREITSRKTYGYTF
TRBD2	many	19	TRBV11-2	TRBJ2-1	TGTGCCAGCAGCTCCGCCCTCGGCTTAGCGGGAGGGCCGGGTAATGAGCAGTTCTTC	CASSSALGLAGGPGNEQFF
-	many	17	TRBV3-1	TRBJ1-2	TGTGCCAGCAGCTATAGAGACACCCTTCGAAAGACCTATGGCTACACCTTC	CASSYRDTLRKTYGYTF
-	many	13	TRBV29-1	TRBJ1-1	TGCAGCGTTGAAGCGGCCGGGGGGACTGAAGCTTTCTTT	CSVEAAGGTEAFF
-	many	15	TRBV27	TRBJ2-1	TGTGCCAGCAGGCCCCTGGGGAGCTCCTACAATGAGCAGTTCTTC	CASRPLGSSYNEQFF
TRBD2	few	19	TRBV6-1	TRBJ2-4	TGTGCCAGCAGTGAGGGTCTAGCGGGGGGGACCTTAGCCAAAAACATTCAGTACTTC	CASSEGLAGGTLAKNIQYF
TRBD2	many	15	TRBV19	TRBJ2-5	TGTGCCAGTAGTGGGGCTAGCGGGAGGGGAGAGACCCAGTACTTC	CASSGASGRGETQYF
-	many	17	TRBV6-8	TRBJ1-2	TGTGCCAGCAGTATGAGGATACGCTCTAGAAAGACCTATGGCTACACCTTC	CASSMRIRSRKTYGYTF
-	many	15	TRBV30	TRBJ1-4	TGTGCCTGGAGTGTTGTCGGCCCAACTAATGAAAAACTGTTTTTT	CAWSVVGPTNEKLFF
TRBD1	many	12	TRBV20-1	TRBJ2-1	TGCAGTGCTAGACAGGGGGACAATGAGCAGTTCTTC	CSARQGDNEQFF
-	many	18	TRBV3-1	TRBJ2-2	TGTGCCAGCAGCCCGATCAATCCCATTTCAGGCTTGACCGGGGAGCTGTTTTTT	CASSPINPISGLTGELFF
-	-	15	TRBV9	TRBJ2-7	TGTGCCAGCAGCGTAGCTCTTGGGGGTTCCTACGAGCAGTACTTC	CASSVALGGSYEQYF
-	-	15	TRBV4-2	TRBJ2-7	TGTGCCAGCAGCCGCCACCAGCGGGCAACCTACGAGCAGTACTTC	CASSRHQRATYEQYF
TRBD1	many	14	TRBV29-1	TRBJ1-2	TGCAGCGTGATGGACAGGGGGCGAGGCTATGGCTACACCTTC	CSVMDRGRGYGYTF
-	many	17	TRBV11-1	TRBJ1-2	TGTGCCAGCAGCCTCGGGAATAAGGCTGGAAAGACCTATGGCTACACCTTC	CASSLGNKAGKTYGYTF
-	few	13	TRBV10-2	TRBJ1-6	TGCGCCAGCCGGGACACCTATAATTCACCCCTCCACTTT	CASRDTYNSPLHF
TRBD1	-	20	TRBV7-3	TRBJ2-2	TGTGCCAGCAGCCCCCCCCCTCGGACAGGATGGGGATCAAACACCGGGGAGCTGCTTTTT	CASSPPPRTGWGSNTGELLF
-	many	13	TRBV6-6	TRBJ1-4	TGTGCCAGCAGGCCCCCCACTAATGAAAAACTGTTTTTT	CASRPPTNEKLFF
-	many	16	TRBV5-8	TRBJ1-3	TGTGCCAGCAGAACTAGGGGGAGGAACTCTGGAAACACCATATATTTT	CASRTRGRNSGNTIYF
-	few	13	TRBV20-1	TRBJ2-1	TGCAGTGCTGCGAGCGGGTTATACAATGAGCAGTTCTTC	CSAASGLYNEQFF